This T cell receptor beta chain was found in a study of CD8 T cells in Susac syndrome. V dropped 6 bases and J dropped 10; count of bases not matched to a gene: 12. The CDR3 runs 13 residues. Germline values: CDR1 SQVTM, CDR2 ANQGSEA. The RNA input was about 0.5 to 1 ug, and it was reverse transcribed with random hexamers. One entry per CDR3 protein, called by TCRdb with MiXCR from the immunoSEQ multiplex PCR reads. The data hold hundreds of thousands of distinct CDR3 sequences, with 85% to 95% observed a single time. CD8+ and CD4+ T cells circulating in blood were sequenced for TCR beta. Material for sequencing was CD4+ T cells from PBMCs. The rearrangement links TRBV29-1 to TRBJ1-1, with TRBD1 identical over 9 bases. The clonotype originates from a human donor with multiple sclerosis. CDR3 protein: CSVSRTGEVVAFF. The CDR3 nucleotides are TGCAGCGTCTCCCGGACAGGGGAGGTCGTAGCTTTCTTT.